The next 28 T cell receptor beta chains were all read from a single sample in a study of CD8+CD57+ T cells in acquired aplastic anemia (dated by TCRdb to the late 2010s). Patients chosen for sequencing had shown expansion of CD8+CD57+ cells by flow cytometry. Sequencing took place on an Illumina HiSeq 2000. Genomic DNA was used as template for profiling of TCR beta VDJ combinations and CDR3 sequences. TCRdb reanalyzed the raw reads on its own, using fastp at Q25 for trimming and MiXCR for clone calling, and kept in-frame beta chains. Under each unique CDR3 protein, matching rows form one entry showing the most common genes and DNA. The sample table holds about 200,000 distinct CDR3 sequences, of which about 62% were seen once. The ten largest clones add up to roughly 53% of the sample. Sequencing was done on a sample of sorted CD4+, CD8+, or CD8+CD57+ T cells (not recorded which) from PBMCs. All receptors come from a human donor with aplastic anemia.

This clonotype was seen repeatedly, ten times or more. The V gene is TRBV7-3, the J gene TRBJ1-6, with D possibly matching TRBD1 (5 bases). Trimming left V 1 base short and J 1 base short, with 11 bases between. Germline V gives CDR1 SGHTA, CDR2 FQGTGA. The CDR3 runs to 17 residues. The CDR3 sequence: CASSLNGGESYNSPLHF. In DNA, the CDR3 is TGTGCCAGCAGCTTAAACGGGGGTGAGTCCTATAATTCACCCCTCCACTTT. The full variable domain, in which reference TRBV7-3 and TRBJ1-6 provide the parts outside the CDR3, is GAGVSQTPSNKVTEKGKYVELRCDPISGHTALYWYRQSLGQGPEFLIYFQGTGAADDSGLPNDRFFAVRPEGSVSTLKIQRTERGDSAVYLCASSLNGGESYNSPLHFGNGTRLTVT.

CDR3 coding DNA: TGTGCCAGCAGCTCCCGCGGGAGAGCAGACAATGAGCAGTTCTTC. Its protein is CASSSRGRADNEQFF. This chain connects TRBV5-4 to TRBJ2-1; 7 bases agree with TRBD2. Germline trimming cut 3 bases from V and 5 bases from J; bases unmatched to any gene: 8. Germline V gene data show CDR1 as SGHNT and CDR2 as YYREEE (reference sequence). The CDR3 covers 15 residues.

The CDR3 protein is CASSLSTEAFF. The CDR3 DNA is TGTGCCAGCAGCTTGTCAACTGAAGCTTTCTTT. The chain carries TRBV7-2 and TRBJ1-1; D ambiguous. This CDR3 has 11 residues. Trimming stripped 3 bases from V and 5 bases from J, with 4 bases between. The germline CDR1 and CDR2 sequences are SGHTA and FQGNSA.

This clonotype has just a few counts. J is TRBJ2-5 and V is TRBV29-1; TRBD2 is a possible D gene (6 bases). V shed 3 bases and J shed 6 bases, with 11 bases lying between them. The CDR3 loop spans 12 amino acids. The germline V gene has CDR1 SQVTM and CDR2 ANQGSEA. CDR3: CSVDVSGKTQYF. CDR3 bases: TGCAGCGTTGATGTTAGCGGAAAGACCCAGTACTTC.

The rearrangement links TRBV7-6 to TRBJ1-1, with D perhaps matching TRBD1 (6 bases). This CDR3 is built from 14 residues. Germline CDR1 SGHVS, CDR2 FNYEAQ. The V end lost 5 bases, the J end lost 0 bases, and 10 bases lay between the germline ends. The CDR3 region has the DNA TGTGCCAGCAGCGCAGGGGTCCTGAACACTGAAGCTTTCTTT. This codes for CASSAGVLNTEAFF. Full variable domain (outside the CDR3, taken from reference TRBV7-6 and TRBJ1-1): GAGVSQSPRYKVTKRGQDVALRCDPISGHVSLYWYRQALGQGPEFLTYFNYEAQQDKSGLPNDRFSAERPEGSISTLTIQRTEQRDSAMYRCASSAGVLNTEAFFGQGTRLTVV.

The J gene is TRBJ2-1, the V gene TRBV2; the D is unclear. The CDR3 runs to 11 residues. Germline values: CDR1 SNHLY, CDR2 FYNNEI. V was shortened by 4 bases and J by 5 bases, with 3 bases between the two germline ends. Here the CDR3 reads CASSADNEQFF. CDR3 nucleotides: TGTGCCAGCAGTGCGGACAATGAGCAGTTCTTC.

The rearrangement joins TRBV7-3 to TRBJ2-3; 10 positions match TRBD2. The CDR3 sequence is 18 residues long. Germline V CDR1 and CDR2: SGHTA, FQGTGA. Trimming took 7 bases from V and 2 from J; bases not matched to a gene: 15. The CDR3 protein is CASTLSGGSGAITDTQYF. For the CDR3, the DNA is TGTGCCAGCACCCTTAGCGGGGGGTCAGGGGCAATCACAGATACGCAGTATTTT.

With respect to this clonotype: A much larger clone lies a single base off, so this may be a read error. The CDR3 end shows no conserved phenylalanine or tryptophan, and so a read error is likely. The V and J genes are TRBV5-4 and TRBJ1-2, with TRBD1 matching over 7 bases. The trim removed 5 bases at V and 4 bases at J, leaving 5 bases unmatched. Germline CDR1 is SGHNT and CDR2 is YYREEE (reference sequence). The CDR3 has 13 amino acids. The CDR3 DNA is TGTGCCAGCAGTCCCGGGACAGCCTATGGCTACACCTCC. It translates to CASSPGTAYGYTS.

This chain connects TRBV19 to TRBJ2-7; 9 bases align to TRBD1. V dropped 3 bases and J dropped 5; count of bases not matched to a gene: 8. The CDR3 has 15 residues. Germline CDR1 LNHDA, CDR2 SQIVND (reference sequence). The CDR3 reads CASSMRTGAHHEQYF. The DNA of the CDR3 is TGTGCCAGTAGTATGCGGACAGGGGCTCACCACGAGCAGTACTTC.

This chain joins TRBV19 and TRBJ1-5; D possibly corresponds to TRBD1 (5 bases). The CDR3 runs 17 residues. CDR1 is LNHDA and CDR2 is SQIVND in the germline V gene (reference sequence). The ends were cut back, 2 bases at V and 9 bases at J, with 23 bases in the middle. DNA of the CDR3: TGTGCCAGTAGTATACGGTTGGGGACTCAGGGTTTGGGGCCCCAGCATTTT. This gives the protein CASSIRLGTQGLGPQHF.

The V gene is TRBV19, the J gene TRBJ1-5; 8 bases fit TRBD1. CDR3 length: 16 residues. Germline loops: CDR1 LNHDA, CDR2 SQIVND (reference sequence). V lost 3 bases and J lost 4; bases outside the gene matches: 8. CDR3 loop: CASSIGNRGSNQPQHF. The CDR3 nucleotides read TGTGCCAGTAGTATCGGCAACAGGGGGTCAAATCAGCCCCAGCATTTT. The whole variable domain, filled in from reference TRBV19 and TRBJ1-5, reads DGGITQSPKYLFRKEGQNVTLSCEQNLNHDAMYWYRQDPGQGLRLIYYSQIVNDFQKGDIAEGYSVSREKKESFPLTVTSAQKNPTAFYLCASSIGNRGSNQPQHFGDGTRLSIL.

V is TRBV12-3 or TRBV12-4 and J is TRBJ2-1, with D hard to call. V was trimmed by 8 bases and J by 4 bases, leaving 6 bases between them. This CDR3 has 11 amino acids. This chain's CDR3 is CASGEYNEQFF. The DNA of the CDR3 is TGTGCCAGCGGGGAATACAATGAGCAGTTCTTC.

This clonotype was recorded a few times. The J gene is TRBJ2-7, the V gene TRBV10-3; 9 bases fit TRBD2. The CDR3 loop spans 15 amino acids. J was trimmed by 3 bases and V by 2 bases; bases with no gene match: 5. Germline CDR1 and CDR2: ENHRY and SYGVKD. This CDR3 reads CAISEGAGGRYEQYF. The CDR3 coding sequence is TGTGCCATCAGTGAGGGAGCGGGAGGTCGCTACGAGCAGTACTTC.

The chain combines TRBV11-2 with TRBJ2-5; D might be TRBD1 or TRBD2, each matching 7 bases. CDR3 length equals 16 residues. V gave up 3 bases and J gave up 4 bases, with 18 bases separating them. Germline V gene sequence: CDR1 SGHAT, CDR2 FQNNGV. The CDR3 protein is CASSFPGGDLVETQYF. As DNA, the CDR3 is TGTGCCAGCAGCTTCCCAGGGGGGGATCTGGTAGAGACCCAGTACTTC.

This clonotype was recorded a few times. The chain recombines TRBV7-2 with TRBJ1-5, with 8 positions matching TRBD1. Trimming at V came to 5 bases and at J to 5 bases, leaving 2 bases not matched to a gene. The CDR3 length is 13 residues. Germline assignment: CDR1 SGHTA and CDR2 FQGNSA. The CDR3 here is CASSLTGDQPQHF. The CDR3 bases are TGTGCCAGCAGCCTGACAGGGGATCAGCCCCAGCATTTT.

The J gene is TRBJ1-4, the V gene TRBV28; possibly TRBD1 for D (6 bases). Germline V gene sequence: CDR1 MDHEN, CDR2 SYDVKM. The CDR3 is made up of 15 amino acids. With 4 bases removed from V and 2 bases from J, the gap between germline ends came to 11 bases. The CDR3 loop reads CASSSITGTNEKLFF. DNA of the CDR3: TGTGCCAGCAGTTCCATAACAGGGACTAATGAAAAACTGTTTTTT.

This clonotype was seen once. The chain recombines TRBV24-1 with TRBJ1-2; tentative D call: TRBD1 (5 bases). This CDR3 has 15 residues. V lost 5 bases, J lost 0 bases, and 12 bases lay in between. Looked up from germline, CDR1 is KGHDR and CDR2 is SFDVKD. The CDR3 is CATSGPETANYGYTF. The CDR3, as DNA: TGTGCCACCAGTGGACCTGAGACAGCTAACTATGGCTACACCTTC.

The gene calls are TRBV10-3 and TRBJ1-5, with 9 bases identical to TRBD1. The trim removed 10 bases at V and 3 bases at J, leaving 10 bases unmatched. The CDR3 is 15 amino acids. Germline lookup yields CDR1 ENHRY and CDR2 SYGVKD. The CDR3 loop is CATDPGQGLNQPQHF. CDR3 nucleotide sequence: TGTGCCACCGACCCGGGACAGGGCCTCAATCAGCCCCAGCATTTT.

The V and J genes are TRBV20-1 and TRBJ1-4; TRBD1 matches 7 bases. The germline CDR1 and CDR2 sequences are DFQATT and SNEGSKA (reference sequence). V lost 1 base and J lost 7; bases outside the gene matches: 12. This CDR3 has 16 amino acids. Written as DNA, the CDR3 is TGCAGTGCTAGAGTGCCGGGACAGAGAATTGGTGAAAAACTGTTTTTT. This encodes CSARVPGQRIGEKLFF.

The chain joins TRBV29-1 to TRBJ1-2, with 12 bases matching TRBD1. The CDR3 has 14 amino acids. Trimming took 7 bases from V and 6 from J; bases not matched to a gene: 9. CDR1 and CDR2 (germline): SQVTM, ANQGSEA. The CDR3, as DNA: TGCAGCGCCGGGGGGACAGGGGGCGGGAATGGCTACACCTTC. This codes for CSAGGTGGGNGYTF.

The chain couples TRBV7-6 to TRBJ1-2, with TRBD1 identical over 7 bases. The CDR3 loop spans 13 amino acids. V lost 4 bases and J lost 7; bases outside the gene matches: 6. CDR1 SGHVS and CDR2 FNYEAQ come from the germline V gene. Here the CDR3 DNA reads TGTGCCAGCAGCTCCGAGGGGGCGCGTGGCTACACCTTC. This translates into CASSSEGARGYTF.

This chain connects TRBV10-3 to TRBJ1-4; D perhaps matches TRBD1 (6 bases). V shed 2 bases and J shed 11 bases, with 15 bases lying between them. Germline V gives CDR1 ENHRY, CDR2 SYGVKD. This CDR3 has 14 residues. CDR3 loop: CAISEPRGAGKLFF. CDR3 coding DNA: TGTGCCATCAGTGAGCCGCGGGGGGCAGGGAAACTGTTTTTT.

Concerning this clonotype itself: This CDR3 is missing its conserved last phenylalanine or tryptophan, likely due to a read error. The limits of the CDR3 on the DNA are not certain, so only TCRdb's listed CDR3 is given. V gene TRBV20-1 combines with J gene TRBJ2-2; TRBD1, as called in the table, went unchecked against the DNA. The CDR3 spans 8 amino acids, including both terminal residues. Germline CDR1 reads DFQATT; CDR2 reads SNEGSKA (reference sequence). CDR3 amino acids: CSASSPGQ.

The J gene is TRBJ2-2, the V gene TRBV9, with TRBD2 identical over 12 bases. Germline-derived CDR1 and CDR2 are SGDLS and YYNGEE. Trimming cost V 3 bases and J 7 bases; bases outside gene matches: 10. This CDR3 region has 17 residues. In nucleotides, the CDR3 is TGTGCCAGCAGCGAAACTCTAGCGGGAGGGCCCGTCGGGGAGCTGTTTTTT. The encoded protein is CASSETLAGGPVGELFF.

This chain links TRBV2 with TRBJ2-1, with D possibly TRBD2 on 6 matching bases. Germline assignment: CDR1 SNHLY and CDR2 FYNNEI. V lost 4 bases, J lost 7 bases, and 17 bases lay in between. CDR3 length: 15 amino acids. CDR3 in amino acids: CASSAGWLARNEQFF. CDR3 coding DNA: TGTGCCAGCAGTGCGGGTTGGCTAGCGAGAAATGAGCAGTTCTTC.

The chain couples TRBV7-8 to TRBJ1-6, with D possibly being TRBD1 (6 bases). The CDR3 has 14 amino acids. Germline V CDR1 and CDR2: SGHVS, FQNEAQ. Trimming left V 3 bases short and J 9 bases short, with 12 bases between. Here the CDR3 reads CASSFDRSGSPLHF. Written as DNA, the CDR3 is TGTGCCAGCAGCTTTGACAGGTCGGGTTCACCCCTCCACTTT.

This clonotype appeared a few times. The chain links TRBV6-4 to TRBJ1-2; possible D gene TRBD1, 5 bases. The V and J ends lost 0 bases and 13 bases respectively, with 15 bases between them. The CDR3 covers 13 residues. Germline CDR1 is MRHNA and CDR2 is SNTAGT. The CDR3 nucleotides are TGTGCCAGCAGTGACTCGGGGGGTTCTCGCTGCACCTTC. Its protein is CASSDSGGSRCTF.

The J gene is TRBJ2-7, the V gene TRBV5-6; possibly TRBD1 for D (6 bases). V gave up 4 bases and J gave up 2 bases, with 16 bases separating them. This CDR3 is 15 amino acids long. CDR1 is SGHDT, CDR2 YYEEEE, per germline. In nucleotides, the CDR3 is TGTGCCAGCAGCGAACTTCGGGACAAACCCTACGAGCAGTACTTC. This codes for CASSELRDKPYEQYF.